Below, 14 T cell receptor beta chains from the same sample are listed, as sequenced in a study of blood T cell repertoires in COVID-19. Libraries were prepared by immunoSEQ multiplex PCR; TCRdb keeps only in-frame clonotypes and omits some of them. Of about 120,000 clones listed, approximately 81% are singletons. Material for sequencing was peripheral blood. The receptors were gathered from a man in his 60s with acute or convalescent COVID-19.

The chain is built from TRBV9 and TRBJ2-5; 9 bases align to TRBD1. The junction had 5 bases not matched to a gene; V was cut back by 3 bases and J by 5 bases. The CDR3 extends over 14 amino acids. Germline loops: CDR1 SGDLS, CDR2 YYNGEE. The chain's CDR3 is CASSEGQGGETQYF. The CDR3 bases are TGTGCCAGCAGCGAGGGACAGGGTGGGGAGACCCAGTACTTC.

At least ten counts were recorded for this clone. The CDR3 DNA follows: TGCGCCAGCAGCCAACAGGAAAGATCCACAGATACGCAGTATTTT. This translates into CASSQQERSTDTQYF. The J gene is TRBJ2-3, the V gene TRBV4-1; no firm D call. CDR1 is MGHRA and CDR2 is YSYEKL in the germline V gene. Trimming took off 2 bases at V and 2 bases at J, with 11 bases between the two ends. The CDR3 runs 15 residues.

The rearrangement uses TRBV6-5 and TRBJ2-2, with 10 nucleotides matching TRBD2. V trimming: 0 bases; J trimming: 13 bases; junction bases outside the gene matches: 8. The CDR3 loop spans 15 amino acids. The germline CDR1 and CDR2 sequences are MNHEY and SVGAGI. The CDR3 bases are TGTGCCAGCAGTTACTCACGACTAGCGGGTTCAGTGCTGTTTTTT. Translation gives CASSYSRLAGSVLFF.

V and J are TRBV6-6 and TRBJ1-5; maybe TRBD1 (5 bases). Germline-derived CDR1 and CDR2 are MNHNY and SVGAGI (reference sequence). The ends were cut back, 4 bases at V and 2 bases at J, with 12 bases in the middle. CDR3 length: 15 amino acids. The CDR3 is CASSSQGGGNQPQHF. The CDR3 coding sequence is TGTGCCAGCAGTTCCCAGGGAGGAGGCAATCAGCCCCAGCATTTT.

This chain connects TRBV9 to TRBJ1-5, with D unclear. This CDR3 is 15 amino acids long. Germline CDR1 SGDLS, CDR2 YYNGEE. V was clipped by 4 bases and J by 2 bases, with 13 bases between them. The CDR3 region is CASSTSGVGNQPQHF. The CDR3 DNA reads TGTGCCAGCAGCACTAGCGGGGTGGGCAATCAGCCCCAGCATTTT.

The rearrangement joins TRBV9 to TRBJ2-5, with a possible D match to TRBD2 (6 bases). This CDR3 is built from 12 residues. Germline loops: CDR1 SGDLS, CDR2 YYNGEE. Between the trimmed V and J ends, which lost 5 bases and 7 bases, there was a span of 12 bases. The CDR3 reads CASRGEVGTQYF. CDR3 bases: TGTGCCAGCAGAGGGGAGGTGGGGACCCAGTACTTC.

This sequence joins TRBV3-1 (or the pseudogene TRBV3-2) and TRBJ1-6; 7 bases map to TRBD1. Germline loops: CDR1 LGHDT, CDR2 YNNKEL (reference sequence). The CDR3 contains 14 residues. V gave up 4 bases and J gave up 10 bases; unmatched junction bases: 7. The DNA of the CDR3 is TGTGCCAGCAGCCCTAGGGACAGAGGATCACCCCTCCACTTT. Translated: CASSPRDRGSPLHF.

The chain has TRBV6-2 or TRBV6-3 and TRBJ2-7; 7 positions agree with TRBD1. Germline-derived CDR1 and CDR2 are MNHEY and SVGEGT. J gave up 1 base and V 6 bases, and 9 bases lay outside the gene matches. This CDR3 has 15 residues. The DNA for the CDR3 is TGTGCCAGCAGCCACGGGACAGAGTATTCCTACGAGCAGTACTTC. Its protein is CASSHGTEYSYEQYF.

The V gene is TRBV28, the J gene TRBJ2-7; 10 nucleotides align to TRBD2. Trimming cost V 5 bases and J 5 bases; bases outside gene matches: 0. CDR3 length: 12 residues. Per the germline V gene, CDR1 is MDHEN and CDR2 is SYDVKM. The CDR3 region is CASSTSGDEQYF. For the CDR3, the DNA is TGTGCCAGCAGTACTAGCGGGGACGAGCAGTACTTC. The full variable domain, its missing parts supplied by reference TRBV28 and TRBJ2-7, is DVKVTQSSRYLVKRTGEKVFLECVQDMDHENMFWYRQDPGLGLRLIYFSYDVKMKEKGDIPEGYSVSREKKERFSLILESASTNQTSMYLCASSTSGDEQYFGPGTRLTVT.

The gene calls are TRBV30 and TRBJ2-1; 16 bases agree with TRBD2. Per the germline V gene, CDR1 is GTSNPN and CDR2 is SVGIG (reference sequence). The CDR3 has 16 residues. After removal of 3 bases from V and 5 bases from J, the junction contained 4 bases not matched to a gene. CDR3 in DNA: TGTGCCTGGAGCCGGGGACTAGCGGGAGGGAACAATGAGCAGTTCTTC. It specifies CAWSRGLAGGNNEQFF.

V is TRBV18 and J is TRBJ2-5; a weak D match, TRBD2 (6 bases). Trimming removed 3 bases from V and 5 bases from J, with 13 bases in between. Germline V gene sequence: CDR1 KGHSH, CDR2 LQKENI. The CDR3 consists of 14 residues. This chain's CDR3 is CASSPRTLAETQYF. Written as DNA, the CDR3 is TGTGCCAGCTCACCGCGGACCCTAGCGGAGACCCAGTACTTC.

The J gene is TRBJ1-1, the V gene TRBV6-5; 8 bases align to TRBD1. The length of the CDR3 is 13 residues. Germline-derived CDR1 and CDR2 are MNHEY and SVGAGI. The V and J ends lost 4 bases and 5 bases, in that order; junction bases with no gene match: 3. In nucleotides, the CDR3 is TGTGCCAGCAGTTCTGACAGGGGTACTGAAGCTTTCTTT. Translation: CASSSDRGTEAFF.

This clone was counted a single time. The V and J genes are TRBV6-2 or TRBV6-3 and TRBJ2-3, with D perhaps TRBD2 (6 bases). In germline, CDR1 is MNHEY, CDR2 SVGEGT. The CDR3 contains 16 residues. V gave up 2 bases and J gave up 0 bases, with 12 bases separating them. Here the CDR3 DNA reads TGTGCCAGCAGTTACCATACTAGCCCGAGCACAGATACGCAGTATTTT. The encoded protein is CASSYHTSPSTDTQYF.

The rearrangement links TRBV4-1 to TRBJ2-7, with D perhaps TRBD2 (6 bases). This CDR3 comprises 17 residues. CDR1 and CDR2 (germline): MGHRA, YSYEKL. Trimming shortened V by 8 bases and J by 0 bases, and 23 bases separated the two germline ends. The CDR3, as DNA: TGCGCCAGCGCCCCATCCGTCGACGGGAGTGTCTCCTACGAGCAGTACTTC. Its protein is CASAPSVDGSVSYEQYF.